Below, 30 T cell receptor beta chains from the same sample are listed, as sequenced in a study of tumor and adjacent non-tumor tissue in lung cancer. No cell sorting was done before RNA was extracted from the tissue. Three rounds of nested PCR, following a modified ARM-PCR protocol, produced the TCRbeta library. Via MiXCR, TCRdb re-called the multiplex PCR reads, giving one row per CDR3 protein. The sample has over 100,000 distinct CDR3 sequences; 60% to 80% are singletons. The sequencing sample was made of lung tumor tissue. These receptors came from a woman aged 55-70 years with non-small cell lung cancer.

This clonotype is a singleton in its sample. At one boundary the junction diverges from the germline segment, which might be a read error. This chain joins TRBV11-2 and TRBJ2-3; either TRBD1 or TRBD2 may supply D (5 bases each). Germline CDR1 is SGHAT and CDR2 is FQNNGV. This CDR3 is built from 15 residues. The CDR3 sequence: CGSSAIGTATDTQYF. In nucleotides, the CDR3 is TGTGGCAGCAGCGCCATTGGGACGGCCACAGATACGCAGTATTTT. Variable domain in full (rest from reference TRBV11-2 and TRBJ2-3): EAGVAQSPRYKIIEKRQSVAFWCNPISGHATLYWYQQILGQGPKLLIQFQNNGVVDDSQLPKDRFSAERLKGVDSTLKIQPAKLEDSAVYLCGSSAIGTATDTQYFGPGTRLTVL.

The genes are TRBV7-9 and TRBJ2-7, with 7 bases that match TRBD1. CDR1 and CDR2 from the germline V gene are SEHNR and FQNEAQ (reference sequence). The CDR3 is 13 amino acids. V dropped 5 bases and J dropped 6; count of bases not matched to a gene: 7. CDR3 sequence reads: CASSGQEWSEQYF. The CDR3 region has the DNA TGTGCCAGCAGCGGACAGGAGTGGTCCGAGCAGTACTTC.

As concerns this clonotype: Sequence at one end of the junction differs from germline and may be a read error. The chain links TRBV11-2 to TRBJ1-6; the D is unclear. Looked up from germline, CDR1 is SGHAT and CDR2 is FQNNGV. There are 14 residues in the CDR3. The CDR3 sequence is CASSLRPLNSSLHF. In DNA form, the CDR3 reads TGTGCCAGCAGCTTGAGACCTTTGAATTCATCCCTCCACTTT. The full variable domain, completed using reference TRBV11-2 and TRBJ1-6, is EAGVAQSPRYKIIEKRQSVAFWCNPISGHATLYWYQQILGQGPKLLIQFQNNGVVDDSQLPKDRFSAERLKGVDSTLKIQPAKLEDSAVYLCASSLRPLNSSLHFGNGTRLTVT.

A remark on this clonotype: This may come from a read error, since a much larger clone is one base off. The J gene is TRBJ1-6, the V gene TRBV20-1; 7 nucleotides match TRBD1. This CDR3 comprises 17 residues. V lost 4 bases and J lost 6; bases outside the gene matches: 15. Looked up from germline, CDR1 is DFQATT and CDR2 is SNEGSKA (reference sequence). CDR3 amino acids: CSANPLLTGQSNSPLHF. DNA for the CDR3: TGCAGTGCTAACCCTTTACTAACGGGACAGTCTAATTCACCCCTCCACTTT.

The chain is built from TRBV10-3 and TRBJ2-5; a weak D match, TRBD1 (6 bases). With 8 bases removed from V and 2 bases from J, the gap between germline ends came to 15 bases. This CDR3 spans 14 amino acids. Germline values: CDR1 ENHRY, CDR2 SYGVKD. The CDR3 is CAIALTRGQETQYF. The CDR3, as DNA: TGTGCCATCGCCCTTACTAGGGGGCAAGAGACCCAGTACTTC.

In the case of this clonotype: This likely comes from a read error, as the CDR3 has no conserved phenylalanine or tryptophan at its end. The CDR3 sequence is CASSARGDEQFL. CDR3 in DNA: TGTGCCAGCAGCGCAAGGGGGGATGAGCAGTTCTTA. The chain carries TRBV11-1 and TRBJ2-1, with D possibly called TRBD1 or TRBD2 (6 bases each). Trimming shortened V by 5 bases and J by 8 bases, and 10 bases separated the two germline ends. CDR1 and CDR2 from the germline V gene are SGHAT and FQDESV (reference sequence). The CDR3 sequence is 12 residues long.

A word on this clonotype: An end of the junction differs from the germline gene, which may be a read error. V is TRBV11-1 and J is TRBJ1-2, with a weak D call TRBD1 (6 bases). The CDR3 sequence is 16 residues long. Per the germline V gene, CDR1 is SGHAT and CDR2 is FQDESV (reference sequence). The CDR3 reads CASSDGTMGVNYGHTF. The DNA for the CDR3 is TGTGCCAGCAGCGACGGGACAATGGGGGTTAACTATGGCCACACCTTC.

Details on this clonotype: One end of the junction does not line up with germline, which may come from a read error. The chain links TRBV4-3 to TRBJ1-5; D may be TRBD1 (6 bases). The DNA matches TRBJ2-3 better at its end, which makes the J call doubtful. The CDR3 extends over 15 amino acids. CDR1 is LGHNA and CDR2 is YSLEER in the germline V gene. The CDR3 sequence: CVSSQGPGAGQPQYF. Written as DNA, the CDR3 is TGCGTCAGCAGCCAAGGGCCAGGGGCGGGTCAGCCCCAGTATTTT.

On this clonotype itself: One junction end disagrees with the germline gene, perhaps due to a read error. The chain has TRBV6-6 and TRBJ2-7; TRBD1 agrees at 9 bases. The CDR3 sequence is 15 residues long. Germline V CDR1 and CDR2: MNHNY, SVGAGI (reference sequence). The CDR3 loop reads CARSRQTGGDYGQNF. DNA for the CDR3: TGCGCCAGAAGTCGTCAGACAGGGGGAGACTACGGGCAGAACTTC.

V and J are TRBV29-1 and TRBJ1-2; D is possibly TRBD1 (5 bases). Germline V CDR1 and CDR2: SQVTM, ANQGSEA. The CDR3 is 14 amino acids. The CDR3 spells CNIEETEFNYGYTF. The CDR3 DNA reads TGCAACATTGAAGAGACAGAGTTTAACTATGGCTACACCTTC.

Concerning this clonotype itself: A much larger clone lies a single base off, so this may be a read error. V gene TRBV6-2 or TRBV6-3 combines with J gene TRBJ2-7, with D possibly being TRBD2 (5 bases). The CDR3 length is 16 residues. Germline assignment: CDR1 MNHEY and CDR2 SVGEGT. CDR3 DNA sequence: TGTGCCTGCAGTTACACCGGACTGGGGTCATCCTACGAGCAGTACTTC. Protein: CACSYTGLGSSYEQYF.

This clonotype occurred once. The junction and the germline gene differ at one end; a read error may be behind it. The J gene is TRBJ2-3, the V gene TRBV11-1; D is possibly TRBD2 (7 bases). Germline CDR1 is SGHAT and CDR2 is FQDESV (reference sequence). The CDR3 length is 15 residues. The CDR3 region is CARSSTGGPPDTHYF. In DNA, the CDR3 is TGTGCCAGAAGCTCGACGGGGGGCCCCCCAGATACACATTATTTT.

With respect to this clonotype: Possible read error: a much larger clone is one base away. The rearrangement joins TRBV12-5 to TRBJ1-2, with 9 bases fitting TRBD1. Trimming cost V 1 base and J 3 bases; bases outside gene matches: 9. The CDR3 has 17 amino acids. Looked up from germline, CDR1 is LGHNT and CDR2 is FRNRAP. CDR3 in DNA: TGTGCTAGTGGTTTGGGTACGGGACAGGGTAGAGACTATGGCTACACCTTC. It translates to CASGLGTGQGRDYGYTF.

In the case of this clonotype: With a much larger clone just one base away, this may be a read error. The J gene is TRBJ2-5, the V gene TRBV12-3 or TRBV12-4; 9 bases align to TRBD2. The CDR3 contains 15 residues. V lost 3 bases to trimming and J lost 7 bases; unmatched junction nucleotides: 9. CDR3 sequence: CASSFPLAGTGTQYF. CDR3 nucleotide sequence: TGTGCCAGCAGTTTTCCCCTAGCGGGGACGGGGACCCAGTACTTC.

This rearrangement joins TRBV29-1 to TRBJ1-1, with unresolved D. The CDR3 is 14 amino acids. V lost 2 bases and J lost 1, with 11 bases in between. CDR1 SQVTM and CDR2 ANQGSEA come from the germline V gene. CDR3 protein: CSVETVFRNTEAFF. In DNA, the CDR3 is TGCAGCGTTGAAACGGTGTTCAGGAACACTGAAGCTTTCTTT.

With respect to this clonotype: Given the absence of the conserved phenylalanine or tryptophan at the CDR3 end, a read error is likely. This chain links TRBV6-1 with TRBJ2-3; TRBD2 might be the D (6 bases). V was cut by 3 bases and J by 5 bases, with 9 bases left in between. CDR3 length: 13 residues. CDR1 is MNHNS, CDR2 SASEGT, per germline. The CDR3 spells CASSEVREDTQYI. CDR3 nucleotide sequence: TGTGCCAGCAGTGAGGTGCGGGAAGATACGCAGTATATT.

Details on this clonotype: As the CDR3 is not closed by the conserved phenylalanine or tryptophan, this likely results from a read error. The DNA is omitted, as the CDR3 cannot be located on it reliably, and the CDR3 follows TCRdb's listing. The rearrangement links TRBV11-2 to TRBJ1-1; no DNA check was done on the table's D call, TRBD1. Germline CDR1 is SGHAT and CDR2 is FQNNGV. The CDR3 is 13 amino acids long, termini counted. CDR3 protein: CASVKTGTTETFY.

Comment on this clonotype: The germline gene is not matched at one end of the junction; a read error may be the cause. The CDR3 DNA reads TGCGCCAGCCGCCAAGATCGCGATGGCTATACCTTC. Translating gives CASRQDRDGYTF. V gene TRBV4-3 combines with J gene TRBJ1-2; D unclear. The germline CDR1 and CDR2 sequences are LGHNA and YSLEER. The CDR3 runs to 12 residues.

This rearrangement joins TRBV11-2 to TRBJ1-5; D is unclear. The V and J ends lost 4 bases and 6 bases respectively, with 10 bases between them. CDR1 and CDR2 from the germline V gene are SGHAT and FQNNGV. The CDR3 is made up of 13 amino acids. The DNA of the CDR3 is TGTGCCAGCAGCTCCCAGATTAGTCAGCCCCAGCATTTT. Translating it yields CASSSQISQPQHF.

V is TRBV20-1 and J is TRBJ1-6, with TRBD1 as a possible D gene (6 bases). CDR1 and CDR2 (germline): DFQATT, SNEGSKA (reference sequence). V shed 3 bases and J shed 0 bases, with 15 bases lying between them. This CDR3 region has 17 residues. The CDR3 is CSARRRGTSSYNSPLHF. The CDR3 bases are TGCAGTGCTAGGCGGAGGGGGACCAGCTCCTATAATTCACCCCTCCACTTT.

Points on this clonotype: One junction end disagrees with the germline gene, perhaps due to a read error. The V and J genes are TRBV4-3 and TRBJ1-2; D is ambiguous. The CDR3 sequence is 13 residues long. CDR1 and CDR2 (germline): LGHNA, YSLEER. This chain's CDR3 is CARSQEAIAGYTF. The CDR3 coding sequence is TGCGCCAGAAGCCAAGAGGCGATAGCCGGCTACACCTTC.

The rearrangement uses TRBV11-2 and TRBJ2-1; the D gene could be TRBD1 or TRBD2 (5 bases each). Germline V lookup: CDR1 SGHAT, CDR2 FQNNGV. This CDR3 spans 16 amino acids. V lost 5 bases and J lost 3, with 17 bases in between. Here the CDR3 reads CASSHLRGAVYNEQFF. The DNA of the CDR3 is TGTGCCAGCAGCCATCTTCGAGGGGCGGTCTACAATGAGCAGTTCTTC.

As regards this clonotype: Without the conserved terminal phenylalanine or tryptophan, this CDR3 likely stems from a read error. The rearrangement links TRBV11-2 to TRBJ2-7, with TRBD2 identical over 13 bases. The CDR3 covers 15 residues. J lost 3 bases, V lost 7 bases, and 6 bases had no gene match. Germline lookup yields CDR1 SGHAT and CDR2 FQNNGV. The CDR3 region has the DNA TGTGCCAGCAACTATAGGACTAGCGGGGGCTACGAGCAGTACTTA. Amino acids: CASNYRTSGGYEQYL.

Turning to this clonotype: The missing conserved phenylalanine or tryptophan at the end of this CDR3 makes a read error likely. V gene TRBV12-3 or TRBV12-4 combines with J gene TRBJ1-1; tentative D call: TRBD1 (6 bases). The CDR3 consists of 14 residues. V was cut by 2 bases and J by 1 base, with 8 bases left in between. The CDR3 spells CASSLMDRNTEAFL. CDR3 bases: TGTGCCAGCAGTTTAATGGACAGGAACACTGAAGCTTTCCTT.

V gene TRBV6-5 combines with J gene TRBJ2-7; 7 bases map to TRBD2. The CDR3 length is 15 residues. Germline CDR1 is MNHEY and CDR2 is SVGAGI. V lost 10 bases to trimming and J lost 4 bases; unmatched junction nucleotides: 16. The CDR3 reads CANSRRTGGSYEQYF. The CDR3, as DNA: TGTGCCAACAGCCGCAGGACTGGCGGGAGTTACGAGCAGTACTTC.

Worth noting for this clonotype: A much larger clone sits a single nucleotide away, making a read error possible. The chain links TRBV20-1 to TRBJ2-3; 9 bases map to TRBD2. The V gene's germline CDR1 is DFQATT and CDR2 SNEGSKA (reference sequence). The CDR3 covers 17 residues. After removal of 0 bases from V and 5 bases from J, the junction contained 12 bases not matched to a gene. The CDR3 region has the DNA TGCAGTGCTAGAGATTTGGCTAGCGGGGCCCCCGGAGATACGCAGTATTTT. This sequence encodes CSARDLASGAPGDTQYF.

This chain uses TRBV10-1 with TRBJ2-3; D may be TRBD2 (6 bases). With 3 bases removed from V and 6 bases from J, the gap between germline ends came to 22 bases. Germline CDR1 WNHNN, CDR2 SYGVQD (reference sequence). There are 17 residues in the CDR3. CDR3 in DNA: TGCGCCAGCAGTGACTCCGCTACTGGGAGGATCGGGGATACGCAGTATTTT. Its protein product is CASSDSATGRIGDTQYF.

A word on this clonotype: The germline gene is not matched at one end of the junction; a read error may be the cause. This chain joins TRBV11-2 and TRBJ1-6; D gene uncertain. Germline assignment: CDR1 SGHAT and CDR2 FQNNGV. The CDR3 is 14 residues long. CDR3 DNA sequence: TGTGCCAGCAGCCCCGAGGTCTATAATTCACTCCTCCACTTT. Its protein product is CASSPEVYNSLLHF.

This clonotype was seen repeatedly, ten times or more. The chain is built from TRBV6-2 or TRBV6-3 and TRBJ2-5, with D perhaps being TRBD1 or TRBD2 (5 bases each). Between the trimmed V and J ends, which lost 7 bases and 6 bases, there was a span of 15 bases. The CDR3 runs 13 residues. In germline, CDR1 is MNHEY, CDR2 SVGEGT. The CDR3 nucleotides read TGTGCCAGCACCTTTACGGGACGGAAGACCCAGTACTTC. Translating it yields CASTFTGRKTQYF.

Note on this clonotype: Since no conserved phenylalanine or tryptophan closes the CDR3, a read error is the likely cause. V gene TRBV11-1 combines with J gene TRBJ1-1; D unresolved. Germline V gives CDR1 SGHAT, CDR2 FQDESV (reference sequence). The CDR3 runs 14 residues. This chain's CDR3 is CASGFFGRAAGAFY. CDR3 DNA: TGTGCCAGCGGCTTTTTTGGGAGAGCAGCCGGGGCTTTCTAT.